This T cell receptor beta chain was documented in a study of radiotherapy plus CTLA-4 blockade in lung cancer. Only in-frame clones appear in the TCRdb table, and some are missing; sequencing was by immunoSEQ multiplex PCR. The sample holds some 80,000 clones, 78% seen once. Germline V gives CDR1 SGDLS, CDR2 YYNGEE. V lost 3 bases and J lost 3, with 14 bases in between. The CDR3 has 15 residues. The sample consisted of peripheral blood, taken from a patient treated with radiotherapy plus ipilimumab. The receptor was derived from a human donor with non-small cell lung cancer whose response to radiotherapy plus ipilimumab could not be evaluated. Some clones in this sample may be carry-over from other donors' samples. The chain couples TRBV9 to TRBJ2-3, with D tentatively TRBD1 (7 bases). The CDR3 region has the DNA TGTGCCAGCAGCGCAGGGGGGTTTGGAACAGATACGCAGTATTTT. Translation: CASSAGGFGTDTQYF.